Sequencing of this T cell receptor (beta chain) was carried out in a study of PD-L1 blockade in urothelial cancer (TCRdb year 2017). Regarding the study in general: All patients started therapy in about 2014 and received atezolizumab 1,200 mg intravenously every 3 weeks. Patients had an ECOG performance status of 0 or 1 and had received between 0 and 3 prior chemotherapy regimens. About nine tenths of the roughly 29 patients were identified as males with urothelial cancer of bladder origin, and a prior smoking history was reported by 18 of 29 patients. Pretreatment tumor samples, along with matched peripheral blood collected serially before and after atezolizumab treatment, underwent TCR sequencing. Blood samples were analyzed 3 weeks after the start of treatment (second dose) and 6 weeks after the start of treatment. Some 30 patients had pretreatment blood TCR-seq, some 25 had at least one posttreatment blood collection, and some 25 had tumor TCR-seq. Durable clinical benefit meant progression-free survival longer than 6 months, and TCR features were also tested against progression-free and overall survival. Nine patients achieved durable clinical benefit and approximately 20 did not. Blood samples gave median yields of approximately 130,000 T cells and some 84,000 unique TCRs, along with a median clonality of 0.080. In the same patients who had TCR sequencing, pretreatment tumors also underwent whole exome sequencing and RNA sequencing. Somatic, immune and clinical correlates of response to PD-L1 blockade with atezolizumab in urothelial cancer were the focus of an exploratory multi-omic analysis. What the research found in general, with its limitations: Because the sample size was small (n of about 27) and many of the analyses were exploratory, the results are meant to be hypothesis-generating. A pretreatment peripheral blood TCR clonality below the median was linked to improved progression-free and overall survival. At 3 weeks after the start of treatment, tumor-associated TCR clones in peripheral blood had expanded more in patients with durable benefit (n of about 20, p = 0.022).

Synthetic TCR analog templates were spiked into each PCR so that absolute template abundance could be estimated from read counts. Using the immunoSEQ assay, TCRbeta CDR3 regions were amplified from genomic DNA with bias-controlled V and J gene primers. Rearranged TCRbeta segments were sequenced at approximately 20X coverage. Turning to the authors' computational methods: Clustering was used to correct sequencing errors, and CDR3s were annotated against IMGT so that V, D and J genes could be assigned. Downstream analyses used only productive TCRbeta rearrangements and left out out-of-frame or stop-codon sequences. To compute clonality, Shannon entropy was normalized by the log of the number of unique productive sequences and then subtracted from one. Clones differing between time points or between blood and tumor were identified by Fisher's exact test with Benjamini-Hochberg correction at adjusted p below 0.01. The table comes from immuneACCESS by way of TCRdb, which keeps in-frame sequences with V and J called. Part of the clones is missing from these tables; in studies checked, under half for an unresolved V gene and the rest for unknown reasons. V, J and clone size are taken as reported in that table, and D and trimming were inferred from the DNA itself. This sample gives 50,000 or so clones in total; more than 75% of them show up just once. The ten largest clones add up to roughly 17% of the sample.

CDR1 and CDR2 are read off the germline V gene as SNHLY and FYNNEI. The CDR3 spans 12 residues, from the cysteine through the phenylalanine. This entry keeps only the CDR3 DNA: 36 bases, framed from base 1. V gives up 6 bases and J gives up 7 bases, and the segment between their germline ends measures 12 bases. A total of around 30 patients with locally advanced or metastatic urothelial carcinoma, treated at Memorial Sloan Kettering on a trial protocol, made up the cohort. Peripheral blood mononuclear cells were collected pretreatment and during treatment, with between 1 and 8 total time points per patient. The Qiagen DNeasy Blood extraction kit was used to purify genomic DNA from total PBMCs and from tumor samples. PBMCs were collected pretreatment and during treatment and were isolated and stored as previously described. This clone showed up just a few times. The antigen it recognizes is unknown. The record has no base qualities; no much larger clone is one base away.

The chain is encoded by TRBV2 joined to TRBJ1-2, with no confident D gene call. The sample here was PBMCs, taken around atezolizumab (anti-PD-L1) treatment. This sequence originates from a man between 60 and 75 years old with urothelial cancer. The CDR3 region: CASRLQAPGYTF. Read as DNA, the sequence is TGTGCCAGCAGGCTTCAGGCTCCTGGCTACACCTTC.